One sample yielded the 9 T cell receptor beta chains listed below, sequenced in a study of cytotoxic CD8 clonotypes in ibrutinib-treated CLL. Method: immunoSEQ multiplex PCR; TCRdb's copy keeps in-frame clones and lacks some. The table has over 100,000 clones, roughly 85% seen once. Specimen: PBMCs, collected after 24 months of ibrutinib treatment. These receptors originate from a human donor with chronic lymphocytic leukemia.

V gene TRBV2 combines with J gene TRBJ1-1, with D maybe TRBD1 (6 bases). The V end lost 6 bases, the J end lost 0 bases, and 11 bases lay between the germline ends. The germline V gene has CDR1 SNHLY and CDR2 FYNNEI. CDR3 size: 14 residues. Here the CDR3 DNA reads TGTGCCAGCAGGGCCGGGACAATGAACACTGAAGCTTTCTTT. Translating it yields CASRAGTMNTEAFF.

This clone was detected only once. The V call is TRBV2, the J call TRBJ2-1; no clear D. CDR3 size: 13 residues. Germline assignment: CDR1 SNHLY and CDR2 FYNNEI. V gave up 5 bases and J gave up 4 bases, with 9 bases separating them. This chain's CDR3 is CASSPRGYNEQFF. The CDR3 nucleotides are TGTGCCAGCAGTCCCAGAGGATACAATGAGCAGTTCTTC.

The chain recombines TRBV7-2 with TRBJ2-1, with D uncertain. Germline V CDR1 and CDR2: SGHTA, FQGNSA. V was trimmed by 3 bases and J by 6 bases, leaving 3 bases between them. This CDR3 has 11 amino acids. CDR3 nucleotide sequence: TGTGCCAGCAGCTTTGTCAATGAGCAGTTCTTC. Its protein is CASSFVNEQFF. Combining the CDR3 with reference TRBV7-2 and TRBJ2-1 gives the whole variable domain GAGVSQSPSNKVTEKGKDVELRCDPISGHTALYWYRQSLGQGLEFLIYFQGNSAPDKSGLPSDRFSAERTGGSVSTLTIQRTQQEDSAVYLCASSFVNEQFFGPGTRLTVL.

This clone was observed a few times. V usage is TRBV5-1 and J usage is TRBJ1-1; no firm D call. This CDR3 spans 14 amino acids. V was clipped by 0 bases and J by 1 base, with 7 bases between them. The germline V gene has CDR1 SGHRS and CDR2 YFSETQ. Here the CDR3 reads CASSLGQTNTEAFF. The CDR3 DNA sequence: TGCGCCAGCAGCTTGGGGCAGACGAACACTGAAGCTTTCTTT.

The V gene is TRBV28, the J gene TRBJ1-2; D call uncertain. The CDR3 spans 15 residues. V shed 2 bases and J shed 8 bases, with 18 bases lying between them. The germline gives CDR1 MDHEN, CDR2 SYDVKM. The CDR3 DNA reads TGTGCCAGCAGTTTAATGGCTGTAGGGAGAGTGGGCTACACCTTC. It translates to CASSLMAVGRVGYTF.

J is TRBJ1-3 and V is TRBV6-5, with unresolved D. Germline V gene lookup returns CDR1 MNHEY and CDR2 SVGAGI. The V end lost 11 bases, the J end lost 0 bases, and 8 bases lay between the germline ends. The CDR3 loop spans 12 amino acids. CDR3 sequence (DNA): TGTGCCTCACGAAGCTCTGGAAACACCATATATTTT. Translated, it gives CASRSSGNTIYF.

This clone appeared once. The rearrangement joins TRBV27 to TRBJ2-4; D is unclear. The CDR3 loop spans 15 amino acids. V lost 5 bases and J 0 bases, leaving 11 bases between the germline ends. Germline assignment: CDR1 MNHEY and CDR2 SMNVEV (reference sequence). CDR3 nucleotide sequence: TGTGCCAGCAGTCCAACCGAGGTAGCCAAAAACATTCAGTACTTC. Its translation is CASSPTEVAKNIQYF.

The chain combines TRBV7-9 with TRBJ2-3, with a possible D match to TRBD2 (5 bases). V dropped 6 bases and J dropped 2 bases, with 18 bases sitting between them. Per the germline V gene, CDR1 is SEHNR and CDR2 is FQNEAQ (reference sequence). This CDR3 contains 16 residues. The CDR3 region has the DNA TGTGCCAGCAGGGTCAGCGGCGGGCGCTTCACAGATACGCAGTATTTT. Translating gives CASRVSGGRFTDTQYF.

This chain links TRBV7-6 with TRBJ2-2, with D maybe TRBD1 (5 bases). Between the trimmed V and J ends, which lost 1 base and 4 bases, there was a span of 13 bases. Germline assignment: CDR1 SGHVS and CDR2 FNYEAQ. The CDR3 is 16 residues long. The CDR3 loop reads CASSLGRALGTGELFF. CDR3 nucleotide sequence: TGTGCCAGCAGCTTAGGCAGGGCCTTGGGCACCGGGGAGCTGTTTTTT.